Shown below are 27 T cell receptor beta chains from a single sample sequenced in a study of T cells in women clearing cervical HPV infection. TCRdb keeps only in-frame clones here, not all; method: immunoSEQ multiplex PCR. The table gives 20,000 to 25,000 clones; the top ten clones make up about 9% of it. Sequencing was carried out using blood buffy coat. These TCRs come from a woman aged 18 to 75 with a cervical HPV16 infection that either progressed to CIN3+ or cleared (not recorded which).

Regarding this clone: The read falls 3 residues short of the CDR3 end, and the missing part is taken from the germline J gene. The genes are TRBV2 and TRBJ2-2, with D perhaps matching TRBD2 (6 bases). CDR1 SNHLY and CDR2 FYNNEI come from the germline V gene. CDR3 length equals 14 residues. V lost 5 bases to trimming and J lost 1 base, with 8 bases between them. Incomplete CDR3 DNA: TGTGCCAGCAGTAGGGACTGGAACACCGGGGAG. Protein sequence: CASSRDWNTGE. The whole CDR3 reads CASSRDWNTGELFF.

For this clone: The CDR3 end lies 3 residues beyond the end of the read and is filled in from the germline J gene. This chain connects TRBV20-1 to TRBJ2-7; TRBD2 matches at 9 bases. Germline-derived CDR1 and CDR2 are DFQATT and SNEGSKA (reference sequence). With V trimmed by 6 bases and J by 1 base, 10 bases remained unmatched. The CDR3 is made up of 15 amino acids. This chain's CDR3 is CSAIGGREGSYEQYF. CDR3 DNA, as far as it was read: TGCAGTGCCATCGGTGGGCGGGAGGGATCCTACGAG.

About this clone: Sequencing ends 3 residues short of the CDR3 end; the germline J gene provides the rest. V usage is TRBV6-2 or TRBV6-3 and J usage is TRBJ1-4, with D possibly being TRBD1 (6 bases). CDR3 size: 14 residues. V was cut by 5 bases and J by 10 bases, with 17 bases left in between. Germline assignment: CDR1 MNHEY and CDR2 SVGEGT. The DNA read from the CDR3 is TGTGCCAGCAGTGGCGGGACATGGAAGGGAAAA. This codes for CASSGGTWKGK. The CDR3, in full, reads CASSGGTWKGKLFF.

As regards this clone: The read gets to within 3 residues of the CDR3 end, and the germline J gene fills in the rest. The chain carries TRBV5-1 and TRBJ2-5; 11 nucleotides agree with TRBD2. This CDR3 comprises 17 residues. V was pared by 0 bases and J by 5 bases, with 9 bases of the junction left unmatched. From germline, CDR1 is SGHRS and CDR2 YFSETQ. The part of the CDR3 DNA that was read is TGCGCCAGCAGCTTGGCTAGCGGGGGGCTTCTACTGGAGACC. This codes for CASSLASGGLLLET. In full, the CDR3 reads CASSLASGGLLLETQYF. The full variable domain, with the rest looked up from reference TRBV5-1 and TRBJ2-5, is KAGVTQTPRYLIKTRGQQVTLSCSPISGHRSVSWYQQTPGQGLQFLFEYFSETQRNKGNFPGRFSGRQFSNSRSEMNVSTLELGDSALYLCASSLASGGLLLETQYFGPGTRLLVL.

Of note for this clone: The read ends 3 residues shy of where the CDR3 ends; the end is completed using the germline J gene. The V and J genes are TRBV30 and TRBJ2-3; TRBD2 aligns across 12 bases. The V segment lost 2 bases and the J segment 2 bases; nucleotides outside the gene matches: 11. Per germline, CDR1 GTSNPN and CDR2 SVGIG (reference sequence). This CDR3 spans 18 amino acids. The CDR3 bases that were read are TGTGCCTGGAGTATTAACGGACTAGCGGGATACCCCACAGATACG. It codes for CAWSINGLAGYPTDT. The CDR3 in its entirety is CAWSINGLAGYPTDTQYF.

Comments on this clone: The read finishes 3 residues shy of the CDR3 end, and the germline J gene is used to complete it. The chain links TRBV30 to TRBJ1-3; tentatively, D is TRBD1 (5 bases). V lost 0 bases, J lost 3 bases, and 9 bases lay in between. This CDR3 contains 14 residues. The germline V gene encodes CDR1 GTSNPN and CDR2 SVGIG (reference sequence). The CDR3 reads CAWSVGGSGNTIYF. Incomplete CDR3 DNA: TGTGCCTGGAGTGTCGGGGGGAGTGGAAACACC. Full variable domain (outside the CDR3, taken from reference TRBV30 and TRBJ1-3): SQTIHQWPATLVQPVGSPLSLECTVEGTSNPNLYWYRQAAGRGLQLLFYSVGIGQISSEVPQNLSASRPQDRQFILSSKKLLLSDSGFYLCAWSVGGSGNTIYFGEGSWLTVV.

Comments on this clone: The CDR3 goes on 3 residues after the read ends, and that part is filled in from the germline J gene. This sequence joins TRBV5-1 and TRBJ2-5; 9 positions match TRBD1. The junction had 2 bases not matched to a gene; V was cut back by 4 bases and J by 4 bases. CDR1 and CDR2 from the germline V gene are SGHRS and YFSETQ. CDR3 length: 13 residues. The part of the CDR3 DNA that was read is TGCGCCAGCAGCATGGGACAGGGAGAGACC. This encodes CASSMGQGET. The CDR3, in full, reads CASSMGQGETQYF.

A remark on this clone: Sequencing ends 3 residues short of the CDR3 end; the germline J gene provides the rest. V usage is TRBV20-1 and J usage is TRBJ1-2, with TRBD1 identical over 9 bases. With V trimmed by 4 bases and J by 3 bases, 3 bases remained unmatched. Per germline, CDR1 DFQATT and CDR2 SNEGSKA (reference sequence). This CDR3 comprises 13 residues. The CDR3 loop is CSAIDRGDYGYTF. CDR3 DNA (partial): TGCAGTGCTATAGACAGGGGGGACTATGGC.

The CDR3 DNA, read in part, is TGTGCCAGCAGCTCCACTGCGAGCTCCTACAATGAG. This codes for CASSSTASSYNE. The whole CDR3 sequence reads CASSSTASSYNEQFF. V and J are TRBV5-4 and TRBJ2-1; D uncertain. The read gets to within 3 residues of the CDR3 end, and the germline J gene fills in the rest. The V end was cut by 3 bases, the J end by 0 bases, with 10 bases between. Germline CDR1 reads SGHNT; CDR2 reads YYREEE (reference sequence). The CDR3 contains 15 residues.

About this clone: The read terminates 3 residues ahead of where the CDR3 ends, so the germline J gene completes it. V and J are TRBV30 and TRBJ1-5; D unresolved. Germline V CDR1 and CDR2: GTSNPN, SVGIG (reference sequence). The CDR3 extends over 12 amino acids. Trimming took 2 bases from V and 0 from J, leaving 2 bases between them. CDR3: CAWSLSNQPQHF. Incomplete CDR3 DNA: TGTGCCTGGAGTCTTAGCAATCAGCCC.

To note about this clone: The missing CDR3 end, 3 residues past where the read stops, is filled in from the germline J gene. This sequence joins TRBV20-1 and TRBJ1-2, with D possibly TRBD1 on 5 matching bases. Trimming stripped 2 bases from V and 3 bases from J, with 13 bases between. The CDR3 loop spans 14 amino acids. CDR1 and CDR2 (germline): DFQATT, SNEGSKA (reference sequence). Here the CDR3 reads CSARMGGWDYGYTF. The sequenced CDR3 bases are TGCAGTGCTAGAATGGGGGGGTGGGACTATGGC.

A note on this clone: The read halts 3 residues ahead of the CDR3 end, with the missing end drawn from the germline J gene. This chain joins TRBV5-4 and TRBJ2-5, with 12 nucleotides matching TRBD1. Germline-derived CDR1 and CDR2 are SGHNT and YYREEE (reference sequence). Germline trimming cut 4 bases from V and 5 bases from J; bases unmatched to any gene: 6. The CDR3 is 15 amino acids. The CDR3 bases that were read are TGTGCCAGCAGCGCCGGGACAGGGGGCGCGGAGACC. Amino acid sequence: CASSAGTGGAET. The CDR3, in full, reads CASSAGTGGAETQYF.

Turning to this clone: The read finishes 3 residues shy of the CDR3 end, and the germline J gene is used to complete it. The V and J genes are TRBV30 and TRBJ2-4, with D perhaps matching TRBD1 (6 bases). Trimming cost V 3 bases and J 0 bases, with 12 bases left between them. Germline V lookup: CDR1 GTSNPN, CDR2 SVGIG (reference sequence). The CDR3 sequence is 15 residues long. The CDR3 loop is CAWSGQSLAKNIQYF. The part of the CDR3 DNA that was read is TGTGCCTGGAGCGGACAGAGCTTAGCCAAAAACATT.

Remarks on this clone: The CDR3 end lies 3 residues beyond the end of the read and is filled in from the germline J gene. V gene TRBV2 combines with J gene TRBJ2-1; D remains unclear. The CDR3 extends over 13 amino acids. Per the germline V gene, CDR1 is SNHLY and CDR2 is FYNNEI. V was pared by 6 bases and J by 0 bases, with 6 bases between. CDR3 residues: CASRANSYNEQFF. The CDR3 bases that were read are TGTGCCAGCAGAGCGAACTCCTACAATGAG.

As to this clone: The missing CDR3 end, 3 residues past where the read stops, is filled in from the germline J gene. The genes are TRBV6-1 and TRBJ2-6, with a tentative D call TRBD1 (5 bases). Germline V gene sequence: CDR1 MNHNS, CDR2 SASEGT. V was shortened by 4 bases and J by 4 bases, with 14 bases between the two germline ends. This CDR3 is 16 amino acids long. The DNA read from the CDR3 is TGTGCCAGCAGTGGGCCGGACATCGCCGGGGCCAACGTC. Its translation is CASSGPDIAGANV. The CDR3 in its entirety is CASSGPDIAGANVLTF.

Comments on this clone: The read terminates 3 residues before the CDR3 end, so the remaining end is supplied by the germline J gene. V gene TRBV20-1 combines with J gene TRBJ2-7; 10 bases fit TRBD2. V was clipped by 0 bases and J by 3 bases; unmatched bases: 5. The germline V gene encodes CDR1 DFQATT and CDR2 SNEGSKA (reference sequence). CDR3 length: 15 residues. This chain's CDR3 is CSARDPSGGGYEQYF. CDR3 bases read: TGCAGTGCTAGAGATCCTAGCGGGGGTGGCTACGAG.

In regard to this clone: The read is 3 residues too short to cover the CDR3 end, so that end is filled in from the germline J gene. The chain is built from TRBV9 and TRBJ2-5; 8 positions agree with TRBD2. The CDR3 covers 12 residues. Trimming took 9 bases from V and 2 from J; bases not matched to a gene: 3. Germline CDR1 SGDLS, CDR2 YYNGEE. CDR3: CAITGGQETQYF. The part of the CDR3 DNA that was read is TGTGCCATCACGGGGGGGCAAGAGACC. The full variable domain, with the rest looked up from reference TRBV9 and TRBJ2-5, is DSGVTQTPKHLITATGQRVTLRCSPRSGDLSVYWYQQSLDQGLQFLIQYYNGEERAKGNILERFSAQQFPDLHSELNLSSLELGDSALYFCAITGGQETQYFGPGTRLLVL.

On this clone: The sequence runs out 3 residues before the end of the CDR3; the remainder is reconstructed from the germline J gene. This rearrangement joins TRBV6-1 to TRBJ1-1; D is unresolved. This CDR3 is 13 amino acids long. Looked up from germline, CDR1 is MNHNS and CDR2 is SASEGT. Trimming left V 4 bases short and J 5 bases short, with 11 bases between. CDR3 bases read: TGTGCCAGCAGTGTTAACGGTTTGACTGAA. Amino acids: CASSVNGLTE. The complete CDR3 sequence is CASSVNGLTEAFF.

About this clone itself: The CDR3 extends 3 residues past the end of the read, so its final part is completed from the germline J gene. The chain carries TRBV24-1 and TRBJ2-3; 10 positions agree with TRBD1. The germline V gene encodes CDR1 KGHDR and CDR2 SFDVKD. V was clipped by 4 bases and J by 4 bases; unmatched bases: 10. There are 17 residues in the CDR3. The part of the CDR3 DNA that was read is TGTGCCACCAGTGACCTGGGGACAGGGGAGGTATCAGATACG. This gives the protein CATSDLGTGEVSDT. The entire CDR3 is CATSDLGTGEVSDTQYF.

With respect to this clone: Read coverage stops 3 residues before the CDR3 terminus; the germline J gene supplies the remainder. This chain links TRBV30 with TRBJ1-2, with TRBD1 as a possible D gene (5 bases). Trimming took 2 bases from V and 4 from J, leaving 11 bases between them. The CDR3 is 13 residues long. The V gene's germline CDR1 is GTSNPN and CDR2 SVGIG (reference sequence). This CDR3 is CAWSRTRGYGYTF. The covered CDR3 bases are TGTGCCTGGAGTCGGACTAGGGGCTATGGC.

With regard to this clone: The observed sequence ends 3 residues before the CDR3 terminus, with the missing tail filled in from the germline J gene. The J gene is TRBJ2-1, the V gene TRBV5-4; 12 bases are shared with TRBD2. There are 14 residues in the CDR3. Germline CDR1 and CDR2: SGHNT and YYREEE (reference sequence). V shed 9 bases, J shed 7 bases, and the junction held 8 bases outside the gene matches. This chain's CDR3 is CAIEGTSGPNEQFF. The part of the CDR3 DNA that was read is TGTGCCATTGAGGGGACTAGCGGGCCGAATGAG.

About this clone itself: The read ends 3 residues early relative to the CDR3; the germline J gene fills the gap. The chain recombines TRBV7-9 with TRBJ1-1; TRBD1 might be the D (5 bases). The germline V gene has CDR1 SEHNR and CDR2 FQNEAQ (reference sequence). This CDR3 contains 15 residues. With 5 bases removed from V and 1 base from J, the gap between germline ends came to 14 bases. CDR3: CASSPLGQRNTEAFF. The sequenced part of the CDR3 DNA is TGTGCCAGCAGCCCATTGGGGCAGCGGAACACTGAA. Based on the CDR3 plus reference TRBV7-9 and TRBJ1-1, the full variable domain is DTGVSQNPRHKITKRGQNVTFRCDPISEHNRLYWYRQTLGQGPEFLTYFQNEAQLEKSRLLSDRFSAERPKGSFSTLEIQRTEQGDSAMYLCASSPLGQRNTEAFFGQGTRLTVV.

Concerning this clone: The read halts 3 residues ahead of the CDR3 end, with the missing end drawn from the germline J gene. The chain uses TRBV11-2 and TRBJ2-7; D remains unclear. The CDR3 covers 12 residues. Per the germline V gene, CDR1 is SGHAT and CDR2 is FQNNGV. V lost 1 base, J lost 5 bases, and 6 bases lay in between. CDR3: CASSLATDEQYF. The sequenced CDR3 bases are TGTGCCAGCAGCTTAGCAACGGACGAG.

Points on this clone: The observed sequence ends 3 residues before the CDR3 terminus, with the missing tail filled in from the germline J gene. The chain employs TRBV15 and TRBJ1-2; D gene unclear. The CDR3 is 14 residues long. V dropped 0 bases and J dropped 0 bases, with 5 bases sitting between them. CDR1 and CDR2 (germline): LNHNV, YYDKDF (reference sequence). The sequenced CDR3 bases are TGTGCCACCAGCAGAGACCTAGCTAACTATGGC. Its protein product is CATSRDLANYG. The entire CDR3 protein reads CATSRDLANYGYTF.

The CDR3 region is CASSLGPVEYGNTIYF. Partial CDR3 DNA: TGCGCCAGCAGCTTGGGTCCGGTCGAGTATGGAAACACC. This sequence joins TRBV5-1 and TRBJ1-3; D uncertain. The read stops 3 residues short of the end of the CDR3; the missing end is completed from the germline J gene. From germline, CDR1 is SGHRS and CDR2 YFSETQ. This CDR3 comprises 16 residues. V lost 0 bases and J 3 bases, leaving 13 bases between the germline ends.

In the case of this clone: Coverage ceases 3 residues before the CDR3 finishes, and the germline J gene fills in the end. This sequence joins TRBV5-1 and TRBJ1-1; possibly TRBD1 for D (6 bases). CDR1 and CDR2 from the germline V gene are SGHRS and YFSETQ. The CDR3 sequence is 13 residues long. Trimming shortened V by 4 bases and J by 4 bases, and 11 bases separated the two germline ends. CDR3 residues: CASSGGGGTEAFF. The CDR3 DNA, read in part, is TGCGCCAGCAGCGGAGGGGGAGGCACTGAA.

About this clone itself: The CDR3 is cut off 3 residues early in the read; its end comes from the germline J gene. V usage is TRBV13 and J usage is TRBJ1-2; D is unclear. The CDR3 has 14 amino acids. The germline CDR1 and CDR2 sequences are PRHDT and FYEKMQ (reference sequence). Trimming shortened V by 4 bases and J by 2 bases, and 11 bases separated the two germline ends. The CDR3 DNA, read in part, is TGTGCCAGCAGCTCTCGAACTCTAAACTATGGC. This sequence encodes CASSSRTLNYG. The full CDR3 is CASSSRTLNYGYTF.